This entry lists 21 T cell receptor beta chains sequenced from one sample in a study of cytomegalovirus exposure and HLA in healthy donors. PCR used 60 Vbeta primers and 13 Jbeta primers. Data came from immunoSEQ multiplex PCR; TCRdb stores just in-frame clones and leaves some out. The data hold some 160,000 clones, with 65% to 85% observed a single time. The sequencing sample was made of PBMCs. The receptors were gathered from a male donor in good health and CMV-seronegative.

The chain carries TRBV29-1 and TRBJ2-7, with TRBD1 matching 7 bases. CDR1 is SQVTM and CDR2 is ANQGSEA in the germline V gene. The CDR3 runs to 13 residues. Germline trimming cut 6 bases from V and 0 bases from J; bases unmatched to any gene: 5. The chain's CDR3 is CSVGRDSSYEQYF. The CDR3 bases are TGCAGCGTCGGAAGGGACAGCTCCTACGAGCAGTACTTC.

The chain uses TRBV10-1 and TRBJ2-6, with a possible D match to TRBD1 (7 bases). CDR1 and CDR2 (germline): WNHNN, SYGVQD (reference sequence). V gave up 6 bases and J gave up 1 base, with 19 bases separating them. This CDR3 contains 18 residues. CDR3 protein: CASSQVDREESGANVLTF. DNA for the CDR3: TGCGCCAGCAGCCAAGTAGACAGGGAGGAGTCTGGGGCCAACGTCCTGACTTTC.

The chain combines TRBV7-9 with TRBJ2-7, with D unclear. Per germline, CDR1 SEHNR and CDR2 FQNEAQ (reference sequence). The CDR3 contains 13 residues. Trimming stripped 5 bases from V and 2 bases from J, with 10 bases between. The CDR3 region is CASSDGLAYEQYF. CDR3 bases: TGTGCCAGCAGCGACGGCCTAGCCTACGAGCAGTACTTC. The full variable domain, with the rest looked up from reference TRBV7-9 and TRBJ2-7, is DTGVSQNPRHKITKRGQNVTFRCDPISEHNRLYWYRQTLGQGPEFLTYFQNEAQLEKSRLLSDRFSAERPKGSFSTLEIQRTEQGDSAMYLCASSDGLAYEQYFGPGTRLTVT.

The V call is TRBV2, the J call TRBJ2-1, with 9 bases lining up with TRBD1. This CDR3 spans 13 amino acids. Germline assignment: CDR1 SNHLY and CDR2 FYNNEI. CDR3 loop: CASQGAVYNEQFF. CDR3 sequence (DNA): TGTGCATCACAGGGGGCGGTCTACAATGAGCAGTTCTTC.

The chain couples TRBV19 to TRBJ2-5, with 7 bases identical to TRBD1. With the DNA end fitting TRBJ2-7 better, the J assignment may be wrong. CDR1 is LNHDA and CDR2 is SQIVND in the germline V gene (reference sequence). CDR3 length: 16 amino acids. The CDR3 loop is CASSIDDRDSSYEQYF. In nucleotides, the CDR3 is TGTGCCAGTAGTATAGACGACAGGGATAGCTCCTACGAGCAGTACTTC.

The CDR3 DNA reads as TGCGCCAGCAGCTTGGCAACAGGGGCCACTTACGAGCAGTACTTC. This translates into CASSLATGATYEQYF. V gene TRBV5-1 combines with J gene TRBJ2-7, with 7 bases matching TRBD1. The V segment lost 0 bases and the J segment 4 bases; nucleotides outside the gene matches: 7. CDR3 length: 15 residues. From germline, CDR1 is SGHRS and CDR2 YFSETQ.

The chain employs TRBV19 and TRBJ2-4, with 7 bases matching TRBD2. The V gene's germline CDR1 is LNHDA and CDR2 SQIVND (reference sequence). V gave up 7 bases and J gave up 0 bases; unmatched junction bases: 12. This CDR3 comprises 17 residues. The DNA of the CDR3 is TGTGCCAGTAAGGCGCCGGGCGGGGGAGTAGCCAAAAACATTCAGTACTTC. This codes for CASKAPGGGVAKNIQYF.

The chain joins TRBV4-2 to TRBJ2-7, with 10 positions matching TRBD1. There are 15 residues in the CDR3. J was trimmed by 2 bases and V by 1 base; bases with no gene match: 2. Germline assignment: CDR1 LGHNA and CDR2 YNFKEQ. This chain's CDR3 is CASSQAGQGTYEQYF. The CDR3 DNA sequence: TGTGCCAGCAGCCAAGCGGGACAGGGGACCTACGAGCAGTACTTC.

The J gene is TRBJ1-2, the V gene TRBV5-4; TRBD1 aligns across 11 bases. V lost 0 bases, J lost 3 bases, and 4 bases stayed unmatched. The CDR3 is 16 amino acids. Looked up from germline, CDR1 is SGHNT and CDR2 is YYREEE (reference sequence). Here the CDR3 DNA reads TGTGCCAGCAGCTTGGTTGGGACAGGGGGATACTATGGCTACACCTTC. Amino acid sequence: CASSLVGTGGYYGYTF.

The sample holds a few counts of this clone. The chain joins TRBV11-1 to TRBJ1-2; D call uncertain. The germline V gene has CDR1 SGHAT and CDR2 FQDESV (reference sequence). Trimming shortened V by 4 bases and J by 7 bases, and 16 bases separated the two germline ends. CDR3 size: 14 residues. CDR3 protein: CASSSSATEGGYTF. DNA for the CDR3: TGTGCCAGCAGCTCGTCAGCTACTGAGGGTGGCTACACCTTC.

The chain combines TRBV14 with TRBJ2-5, with D possibly being TRBD2 (6 bases). V dropped 1 base and J dropped 4 bases, with 16 bases sitting between them. Germline lookup yields CDR1 SGHDN and CDR2 FVKESK. The CDR3 contains 16 residues. CDR3 coding DNA: TGTGCCAGCAGCCAAGTTCGGGGGTTGAGGGGAGAGACCCAGTACTTC. This translates into CASSQVRGLRGETQYF.

The chain uses TRBV6-1 and TRBJ1-5, with 7 bases aligning to TRBD1. V was clipped by 5 bases and J by 6 bases; unmatched bases: 7. CDR3 size: 14 residues. Per germline, CDR1 MNHNS and CDR2 SASEGT. In DNA, the CDR3 is TGTGCCAGCAGTTATGACAGGGCAATTCAGCCCCAGCATTTT. It yields the protein CASSYDRAIQPQHF.

The gene calls are TRBV13 and TRBJ2-1; 7 positions agree with TRBD2. The length of the CDR3 is 13 residues. Germline-derived CDR1 and CDR2 are PRHDT and FYEKMQ (reference sequence). V was pared by 4 bases and J by 10 bases, with 7 bases of the junction left unmatched. The CDR3 coding sequence is TGTGCCAGCAGCTCCAGTGGGGGGGTAGAGCAGTTCTTC. It yields the protein CASSSSGGVEQFF.

This clone was recorded only once. The rearrangement links TRBV7-9 to TRBJ1-2; D might be TRBD1 (5 bases). There are 12 residues in the CDR3. The germline gives CDR1 SEHNR, CDR2 FQNEAQ (reference sequence). V shed 6 bases and J shed 8 bases, with 13 bases lying between them. CDR3 loop: CASRSRQSGYTF. Here the CDR3 DNA reads TGTGCCAGCAGGAGTCGACAGAGCGGCTACACCTTC.

The CDR3 protein is CASSLGAGGPEETQYF. DNA of the CDR3: TGCGCCAGCAGCTTGGGAGCGGGGGGGCCCGAGGAGACCCAGTACTTC. The J gene is TRBJ2-5, the V gene TRBV5-1, with 10 positions matching TRBD2. The V and J ends lost 0 bases and 5 bases, in that order; junction bases with no gene match: 7. The CDR3 runs 16 residues. The germline V gene has CDR1 SGHRS and CDR2 YFSETQ.

This rearrangement joins TRBV12-5 to TRBJ2-3; the match to TRBD1 covers 11 bases. Germline V gene sequence: CDR1 LGHNT, CDR2 FRNRAP. The V gene end was trimmed by 0 bases and the J gene end by 3 bases; junction bases not matched to a gene: 5. This CDR3 has 17 amino acids. The CDR3 coding sequence is TGTGCTAGTGGTTTGGTATACGGGACAGGGGGAACAGATACGCAGTATTTT. It encodes CASGLVYGTGGTDTQYF.

V is TRBV28 and J is TRBJ1-2; D remains ambiguous. CDR1 and CDR2 (germline): MDHEN, SYDVKM. Trimming pared 2 bases from V and 6 bases from J, leaving 10 bases between. The CDR3 is made up of 13 amino acids. The CDR3 coding sequence is TGTGCCAGCAGTTTAATGGTACTAGATGGCTACACCTTC. Translation gives CASSLMVLDGYTF.

This rearrangement joins TRBV29-1 to TRBJ1-5; weak D call: TRBD1 (5 bases). This CDR3 has 14 amino acids. Germline CDR1 is SQVTM and CDR2 is ANQGSEA. V lost 2 bases and J lost 11, with 19 bases in between. The CDR3 here is CSVESGQGHSTQHF. In nucleotides, the CDR3 is TGCAGCGTTGAATCGGGCCAGGGCCACTCCACCCAGCATTTT.

The V call is TRBV7-2, the J call TRBJ2-5; D might be TRBD1 (5 bases). V was pared by 2 bases and J by 5 bases, with 15 bases between. Looked up from germline, CDR1 is SGHTA and CDR2 is FQGNSA. CDR3 length: 15 residues. The CDR3 loop reads CASSLQVRDGETQYF. CDR3 nucleotides: TGTGCCAGCAGCTTACAGGTCAGGGATGGGGAGACCCAGTACTTC.

This chain links TRBV19 with TRBJ2-7; 7 bases fit TRBD2. CDR3 length equals 15 residues. With 4 bases clipped from V and 4 bases from J, the junction kept 10 bases outside the gene matches. The germline V gene encodes CDR1 LNHDA and CDR2 SQIVND (reference sequence). The CDR3, as DNA: TGTGCCAGTAGTAGCTCGGCGGGCGGGAGTTACGAGCAGTACTTC. It codes for CASSSSAGGSYEQYF.

This clone was counted between two and nine times. The chain recombines TRBV6-5 with TRBJ2-1, with D possibly matching TRBD1 (6 bases). There are 13 residues in the CDR3. CDR1 is MNHEY and CDR2 is SVGAGI in the germline V gene. The V and J ends lost 2 bases and 7 bases respectively, with 9 bases between them. CDR3 nucleotides: TGTGCCAGCAGTTACCTGGGGGCGAATGAGCAGTTCTTC. Translating it yields CASSYLGANEQFF.